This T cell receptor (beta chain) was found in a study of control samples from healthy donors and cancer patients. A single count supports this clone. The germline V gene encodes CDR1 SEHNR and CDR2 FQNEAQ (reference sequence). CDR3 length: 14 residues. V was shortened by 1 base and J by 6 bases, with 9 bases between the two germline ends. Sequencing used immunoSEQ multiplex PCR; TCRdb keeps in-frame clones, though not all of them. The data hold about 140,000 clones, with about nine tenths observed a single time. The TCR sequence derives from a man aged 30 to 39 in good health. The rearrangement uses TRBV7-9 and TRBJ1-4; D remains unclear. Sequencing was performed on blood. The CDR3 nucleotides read TGTGCCAGCAGCTTAGAATCCAGCTATGAAAAACTGTTTTTT. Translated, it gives CASSLESSYEKLFF.